A selection of T cell receptor beta chains follows, all from one sample in a study of shared clonotypes between healthy human individuals. The data were produced by immunoSEQ multiplex PCR, yet TCRdb's version contains in-frame clones alone and is incomplete. The repertoire holds approximately 1.4 million clones, roughly 98% seen once, with about 0.45% in the top ten. Sequenced sample: naive CD4+ T cells sorted from blood. The receptors originated from a man aged 30-40 years in good health. Both conserved end residues are part of each CDR3. The order of the fields is D gene, clone size, J gene, V gene, CDR3 DNA, CDR3 protein. A D gene is named only where the DNA matches it firmly. Only part of the rows carry a size: once, few, many, or a class if the clone is expanded.

NA,NA,TRBJ2-7,TRBV6-5,TGTGCCAGCAGCCGAAGCTCCTACGAGCAGTACTTC,CASSRSSYEQYF
TRBD1,NA,TRBJ2-3,TRBV14,TGTGCCAGCAGCCAGTTGGGACAGGGGGTCCGAGATACGCAGTATTTT,CASSQLGQGVRDTQYF
TRBD1,NA,TRBJ1-3,TRBV5-6,TGTGCCAGCAGCTTGGCAGGGGGATTTGGAAACACCATATATTTT,CASSLAGGFGNTIYF
TRBD1,NA,TRBJ2-7,TRBV5-6,TGTGCCAGCAGCCTGGGACAGAGCTCCTACGAGCAGTACTTC,CASSLGQSSYEQYF
NA,NA,TRBJ1-1,TRBV29-1,TGCAGCGTTGTACATCGGGTGGGCGCCGGAGCTTTCTTT,CSVVHRVGAGAFF
TRBD2,NA,TRBJ2-1,TRBV28,TGTGCCAGCATACCGGGAGGGCCTGACAATGAGCAGTTCTTC,CASIPGGPDNEQFF
TRBD1,NA,TRBJ1-5,TRBV19,TGTGCCAGTACTACCGGGACAGCTTATAGCAATCAGCCCCAGCATTTT,CASTTGTAYSNQPQHF
TRBD2,NA,TRBJ2-5,TRBV11-2,TGTGCCAGCAGCTTAGATGGATTAGCGGGAGGAACCCAAGAGACCCAGTACTTC,CASSLDGLAGGTQETQYF
NA,NA,TRBJ2-1,TRBV7-2,TGTGCCGTCTCGGGCGGGGCGGGTGAGCAGTTCTTC,CAVSGGAGEQFF
TRBD2,NA,TRBJ2-3,TRBV9,TGTGCCAGCAGCGCAACCGGGAGGATTTCGACAGATACGCAGTATTTT,CASSATGRISTDTQYF
NA,NA,TRBJ2-3,TRBV9,TGTGCCAGCGGAGTGGGAGTCTCCCCAGATACGCAGTATTTT,CASGVGVSPDTQYF
NA,NA,TRBJ2-3,TRBV28,TGTGCCAGCAGCTCGTCTGGAAGGACCTACACAGATACGCAGTATTTT,CASSSSGRTYTDTQYF
NA,NA,TRBJ2-1,TRBV5-4,TGTGCCAGCCACGGGACGATGAACAATGAGCAGTTCTTC,CASHGTMNNEQFF
TRBD2,NA,TRBJ2-7,TRBV29-1,TGCAGCGTTGTGGGCATGGCGGCGGGAGGGCCAGGGACCTCCTCAGTCGAGCAGTACTTC,CSVVGMAAGGPGTSSVEQYF
TRBD2,NA,TRBJ2-7,TRBV5-1,TGCGCCAGCAGCTCGGGACTAGCGGGAGGGGTGTCGTCCTACGAGCAGTACTTC,CASSSGLAGGVSSYEQYF
NA,NA,TRBJ2-7,TRBV19,TGTGCCAGTAGTATTCTCGGGAACTCCTACGAGCAGTACTTC,CASSILGNSYEQYF
NA,NA,TRBJ2-1,TRBV7-3,TGTGCCAGCAGCTCGACAGTAACAAATGAGCAGTTCTTC,CASSSTVTNEQFF
TRBD1,once,TRBJ2-5,TRBV7-8,TGTGCCAGCAGCTCCGGACAGGGACGAGGAGAGACCCAGTACTTC,CASSSGQGRGETQYF
NA,NA,TRBJ2-1,TRBV19,TGTGCCAGTAGTCCTACCTTAGGGGTCGGTAATGAGCAGTTCTTC,CASSPTLGVGNEQFF
TRBD2,NA,TRBJ2-7,TRBV10-3,TGTGCCATCAGTGGGGGACTAGGATTCTACGAGCAGTACTTC,CAISGGLGFYEQYF
NA,NA,TRBJ2-7,TRBV15,TGTGCCACCAGCAGAGATCCCACAGAGGCCTACGAGCAGTACTTC,CATSRDPTEAYEQYF
NA,NA,TRBJ2-7,TRBV5-1,TGCGCCAGCAGCTTGGGTATCTACGAGCAGTACTTC,CASSLGIYEQYF
TRBD1,NA,TRBJ1-3,TRBV27,TGTGCCAGCAGTGAAGGGACAGGTGGAAACACCATATATTTT,CASSEGTGGNTIYF
NA,NA,TRBJ2-5,TRBV18,TGTGCCAGCTCACCCGACGAGGAGACCCAGTACTTC,CASSPDEETQYF
TRBD1,once,TRBJ1-4,TRBV30,TGTGCCTGGAGGCCCGGGACAGCTACTAATGAAAAACTGTTTTTT,CAWRPGTATNEKLFF
NA,NA,TRBJ1-1,TRBV2,TGTGCCAGCAGTGAACAGGGGCCGAGCACTGAAGCTTTCTTT,CASSEQGPSTEAFF
NA,NA,TRBJ1-2,TRBV4-1,TGCGCCAGCAGCCAACCCGGACACCGCGGAGGCTACACCTTC,CASSQPGHRGGYTF
NA,NA,TRBJ2-7,TRBV6-5,TGTGCCAGCAGTTACTCGACTGTTTCCTACGAGCAGTACTTC,CASSYSTVSYEQYF
TRBD1,NA,TRBJ2-7,TRBV5-4,TGTGCCAGCAGCTCCATACCGGGACAGGGACCCTACGAGCAGTACTTC,CASSSIPGQGPYEQYF
TRBD2,NA,TRBJ2-1,TRBV5-1,TGCGCCAGCAGCCCTGGGAGTGGACTAGCGGGAAATGAGCAGTTCTTC,CASSPGSGLAGNEQFF
NA,NA,TRBJ2-1,TRBV27,TGTGCCAGCAGTCCCAGAGTCTACAATGAGCAGTTCTTC,CASSPRVYNEQFF
TRBD2,NA,TRBJ2-7,TRBV28,TGTGCCAGCAGTTTATACCAGGGACGGACTAGCGGGAGGACGCACTTC,CASSLYQGRTSGRTHF
TRBD1,NA,TRBJ2-5,TRBV7-9,TGTGCCAGCAGCCTAAGACAGGGCTCAAACCAGGAGACCCAGTACTTC,CASSLRQGSNQETQYF
NA,NA,TRBJ1-1,TRBV20-1,TGCAGTGCCCATAAGAACACTGAAGCTTTCTTT,CSAHKNTEAFF
TRBD2,once,TRBJ2-7,TRBV10-1,TGCGCCAGCAGTTATGCGGGAGTGCCCTACGAGCAGTACTTC,CASSYAGVPYEQYF
NA,NA,TRBJ2-3,TRBV19,TGTGCCAGTAGTATCTCTCTGGGACTCTCGGGGGCAGATACGCAGTATTTT,CASSISLGLSGADTQYF
TRBD1,NA,TRBJ1-5,TRBV28,TGTGCCAGCATTTCAGGGGGCGCCAGGGGTCAGCCCCAGCATTTT,CASISGGARGQPQHF
NA,NA,TRBJ2-3,TRBV28,TGTGCCAGCGGGTCCAACACAGATACGCAGTATTTT,CASGSNTDTQYF
NA,once,TRBJ1-5,TRBV7-2,TGTGCCAGCAGCCTTTACATTGATCAGCCCCAGCATTTT,CASSLYIDQPQHF
TRBD1,NA,TRBJ2-1,TRBV6-4,TGTGCCAGCAGTGTCTTTCTACACCCGGGACAGGGACCCAATGAGCAGTTCTTC,CASSVFLHPGQGPNEQFF
TRBD2,NA,TRBJ2-2,TRBV7-9,TGTGCCAGCAGCAAAGGCGGGAGTACCGGGGAGCTGTTTTTT,CASSKGGSTGELFF
TRBD1,NA,TRBJ2-7,TRBV6-5,TGTGCCAGCAGCCGGACAGGGCTAACCTACGAGCAGTACTTC,CASSRTGLTYEQYF